What follows are 25 T cell receptor beta chains derived from one specimen sequenced in a study of blood T cell repertoires in COVID-19. The table came from immunoSEQ multiplex PCR; TCRdb's copy has only in-frame clones and leaves some out. The sample consists of around 140,000 clones, around nine tenths of them appearing once. What was sequenced was peripheral blood. The receptor set was obtained from a woman aged 50 to 60 with acute or convalescent COVID-19.

The chain combines TRBV9 with TRBJ2-7; D gene ambiguous. The CDR3 runs 15 residues. CDR1 and CDR2 from the germline V gene are SGDLS and YYNGEE. V lost 2 bases to trimming and J lost 4 bases, with 16 bases between them. CDR3 sequence: CASSVTAALTYEQYF. The DNA of the CDR3 is TGTGCCAGCAGCGTCACCGCGGCCCTGACTTACGAGCAGTACTTC.

This rearrangement joins TRBV27 to TRBJ2-7, with D tentatively TRBD1 (5 bases). This CDR3 contains 14 residues. Looked up from germline, CDR1 is MNHEY and CDR2 is SMNVEV (reference sequence). Between the trimmed V and J ends, which lost 4 bases and 6 bases, there was a span of 16 bases. The CDR3 bases are TGTGCCAGCAGTTCGGCAGGGTCTTTGGGCGAGCAGTACTTC. Translating gives CASSSAGSLGEQYF.

V and J are TRBV10-3 and TRBJ1-4; perhaps TRBD1 as D (5 bases). The CDR3 has 17 residues. The V gene's germline CDR1 is ENHRY and CDR2 SYGVKD. Trimming cost V 6 bases and J 6 bases, with 23 bases left between them. The DNA of the CDR3 is TGTGCCATCAGCCCGGTTCGTCTCAAGGGACTGGATGAAAAACTGTTTTTT. Translated, it gives CAISPVRLKGLDEKLFF.

The gene calls are TRBV3-1 (or the pseudogene TRBV3-2) and TRBJ2-5; perhaps TRBD2 as D (6 bases). Looked up from germline, CDR1 is LGHDT and CDR2 is YNNKEL (reference sequence). The length of the CDR3 is 12 residues. V was clipped by 1 base and J by 14 bases, with 14 bases between them. The CDR3 region has the DNA TGTGCCAGCAGCCAAGGACCGGGACTCCCATACTTC. Amino acids: CASSQGPGLPYF.

The CDR3 sequence is CASSVVDREQFF. The CDR3 DNA reads TGTGCCAGCAGCGTAGTGGACAGGGAGCAGTTCTTC. The chain recombines TRBV9 with TRBJ2-1, with TRBD1 matching over 7 bases. CDR1 and CDR2 from the germline V gene are SGDLS and YYNGEE. CDR3 size: 12 residues. J lost 10 bases, V lost 0 bases, and 1 base had no gene match.

This chain joins TRBV19 and TRBJ2-3; D perhaps matches TRBD2 (5 bases). Trimming took off 2 bases at V and 1 base at J, with 7 bases between the two ends. Germline loops: CDR1 LNHDA, CDR2 SQIVND (reference sequence). CDR3 length: 14 residues. The CDR3 sequence is CASSISGGTDTQYF. CDR3 sequence (DNA): TGTGCCAGTAGTATAAGCGGTGGCACAGATACGCAGTATTTT.

This clone came up once. The V call is TRBV7-9, the J call TRBJ1-4; D remains unclear. V gave up 5 bases and J gave up 1 base, with 11 bases separating them. The CDR3 has 15 amino acids. The germline V gene encodes CDR1 SEHNR and CDR2 FQNEAQ (reference sequence). CDR3 sequence reads: CASSRGLITNEKLFF. CDR3 DNA: TGTGCCAGCAGCCGAGGTTTAATAACTAATGAAAAACTGTTTTTT.

The CDR3 DNA follows: TGCGCCAGCAGCCGGACAGATTATGGCTACACCTTC. Translating gives CASSRTDYGYTF. The chain combines TRBV5-1 with TRBJ1-2; perhaps TRBD1 as D (6 bases). Trimming took off 4 bases at V and 5 bases at J, with 9 bases between the two ends. Looked up from germline, CDR1 is SGHRS and CDR2 is YFSETQ. The CDR3 is made up of 12 amino acids.

The rearrangement uses TRBV6-8 and TRBJ1-4, with 8 nucleotides matching TRBD1. Trimming cost V 5 bases and J 7 bases; bases outside gene matches: 6. In germline, CDR1 is MNHGY, CDR2 SAAAGT. The length of the CDR3 is 14 residues. The CDR3 sequence: CASSLRGRCEKLFF. For the CDR3, the DNA is TGTGCCAGCAGTCTCAGGGGGCGCTGTGAAAAACTGTTTTTT.

A remark on this clone: At one boundary the junction diverges from the germline segment, which might be a read error. This chain connects TRBV4-1 to TRBJ1-1; 10 bases agree with TRBD1. Germline CDR1 MGHRA, CDR2 YSYEKL. The CDR3 contains 17 residues. CDR3 protein: CASRQEVGTGAQTEAFF. The DNA for the CDR3 is TGCGCCAGCAGACAAGAAGTCGGGACAGGGGCGCAAACTGAAGCTTTCTTT.

The chain combines TRBV5-1 with TRBJ2-7; D unresolved. The germline V and J ends were trimmed by 1 base and 2 bases, with 10 bases remaining between them. The V gene's germline CDR1 is SGHRS and CDR2 YFSETQ. This CDR3 region has 14 residues. The CDR3: CASSLRVQPYEQYF. In DNA form, the CDR3 reads TGCGCCAGCAGCTTGCGTGTACAGCCCTACGAGCAGTACTTC.

The chain uses TRBV9 and TRBJ2-2; D gene ambiguous. This CDR3 has 14 amino acids. Germline assignment: CDR1 SGDLS and CDR2 YYNGEE. V was trimmed by 4 bases and J by 5 bases, leaving 12 bases between them. The CDR3 protein is CASSLRYETGELFF. The CDR3 nucleotides are TGTGCCAGCAGCCTGCGATACGAGACCGGGGAGCTGTTTTTT.

The V call is TRBV7-9, the J call TRBJ1-1, with D unclear. V lost 6 bases to trimming and J lost 4 bases, with 18 bases between them. The CDR3 runs 15 residues. Germline V CDR1 and CDR2: SEHNR, FQNEAQ (reference sequence). CDR3 sequence: CASRSPPVEGTEAFF. DNA of the CDR3: TGTGCCAGCAGGTCTCCCCCAGTTGAGGGCACTGAAGCTTTCTTT.

The rearrangement uses TRBV2 and TRBJ2-7; TRBD2 matches 11 bases. The germline V gene encodes CDR1 SNHLY and CDR2 FYNNEI. CDR3 length equals 15 residues. With V trimmed by 5 bases and J by 0 bases, 3 bases remained unmatched. The CDR3 sequence is CASSLAGGFSYEQYF. The DNA of the CDR3 is TGTGCCAGCAGTTTAGCGGGGGGGTTCTCCTACGAGCAGTACTTC.

V and J are TRBV7-2 and TRBJ1-5, with D hard to call. In germline, CDR1 is SGHTA, CDR2 FQGNSA. The CDR3 loop spans 15 amino acids. Trimming removed 3 bases at V and 6 bases at J, with 15 bases between. The CDR3 DNA follows: TGTGCCAGCAGCTTTCTTCAGGATTTCGGTCAGCCCCAGCATTTT. It codes for CASSFLQDFGQPQHF.

The CDR3 protein is CASSLIGQGGEKLFF. The CDR3 nucleotides read TGTGCCAGCAGCTTGATCGGACAGGGGGGTGAAAAACTGTTTTTT. The J gene is TRBJ1-4, the V gene TRBV5-4; 10 nucleotides match TRBD1. V was pared by 1 base and J by 7 bases, with 4 bases of the junction left unmatched. CDR1 and CDR2 (germline): SGHNT, YYREEE (reference sequence). The CDR3 covers 15 residues.

This chain uses TRBV7-2 with TRBJ2-1; D is possibly TRBD1 (5 bases). Trimming cost V 2 bases and J 4 bases, with 15 bases left between them. Germline V gene data show CDR1 as SGHTA and CDR2 as FQGNSA. The CDR3 length is 16 residues. The CDR3 region is CASSLFPPPGYNEQFF. CDR3 nucleotide sequence: TGTGCCAGCAGCTTATTTCCCCCGCCAGGGTACAATGAGCAGTTCTTC.

The V call is TRBV11-2, the J call TRBJ2-1; TRBD2 agrees at 8 bases. CDR3 length: 14 residues. The V and J ends lost 7 bases and 6 bases, in that order; junction bases with no gene match: 8. CDR1 is SGHAT and CDR2 is FQNNGV in the germline V gene. The CDR3 sequence: CASTIGGGFNEQFF. CDR3 sequence (DNA): TGTGCCAGCACCATTGGCGGGGGGTTCAATGAGCAGTTCTTC.

This chain connects TRBV7-9 to TRBJ1-1; 7 nucleotides agree with TRBD1. Losses at the gene ends were 5 bases for V and 6 bases for J; bases not matched to a gene: 12. Germline V gene lookup returns CDR1 SEHNR and CDR2 FQNEAQ (reference sequence). This CDR3 has 15 amino acids. CDR3 amino acids: CASSRDPGQTPEAFF. CDR3 bases: TGTGCCAGCAGCCGAGATCCGGGACAGACTCCTGAAGCTTTCTTT.

This chain connects TRBV5-4 to TRBJ2-2; possible D gene TRBD2, 6 bases. Trimming took 3 bases from V and 6 from J, leaving 6 bases between them. CDR1 is SGHNT and CDR2 is YYREEE in the germline V gene (reference sequence). This CDR3 region has 12 residues. DNA of the CDR3: TGTGCCAGCAGCTGGAGGGCCGGGGAGCTGTTTTTT. Its protein is CASSWRAGELFF.

This rearrangement joins TRBV27 to TRBJ2-1, with 10 bases lining up with TRBD2. The CDR3 length is 14 residues. With 8 bases clipped from V and 4 bases from J, the junction kept 5 bases outside the gene matches. From germline, CDR1 is MNHEY and CDR2 SMNVEV (reference sequence). The CDR3 DNA is TGTGCCAGCGCTACTAGCGGGGATTACAATGAGCAGTTCTTC. Residues: CASATSGDYNEQFF.

The rearrangement links TRBV2 to TRBJ1-2; no firm D call. Looked up from germline, CDR1 is SNHLY and CDR2 is FYNNEI. CDR3 length: 12 amino acids. The V end was cut by 4 bases, the J end by 5 bases, with 8 bases between. The CDR3 nucleotides read TGTGCCAGCAGTGCCTCACAGTATGGCTACACCTTC. The encoded protein is CASSASQYGYTF.

The rearrangement joins TRBV2 to TRBJ2-3; D not resolved. From germline, CDR1 is SNHLY and CDR2 FYNNEI. V was trimmed by 4 bases and J by 2 bases, leaving 13 bases between them. The CDR3 contains 15 residues. Here the CDR3 reads CASSVELVPTDTQYF. For the CDR3, the DNA is TGTGCCAGCAGTGTGGAGCTGGTGCCCACAGATACGCAGTATTTT.

This chain uses TRBV5-6 with TRBJ2-1, with 9 bases lining up with TRBD2. The CDR3 length is 14 residues. After removal of 6 bases from V and 7 bases from J, the junction contained 8 bases not matched to a gene. CDR1 is SGHDT and CDR2 is YYEEEE in the germline V gene. The CDR3 DNA reads TGTGCCAGCACCCCGGGACTAGCCGGGAATGAGCAGTTCTTC. The encoded protein is CASTPGLAGNEQFF.

This clone was seen only once. V is TRBV28 and J is TRBJ1-6; D gene ambiguous. The CDR3 contains 18 residues. Germline loops: CDR1 MDHEN, CDR2 SYDVKM. The ends were cut back, 6 bases at V and 4 bases at J, with 22 bases in the middle. The CDR3 sequence is CASRQPSSGFPYNSPLHF. The CDR3 nucleotides are TGTGCCAGCAGACAGCCCTCCTCGGGGTTTCCGTATAATTCACCCCTCCACTTT.